Sequencing of this TCR beta chain was carried out in a study of T cells in localized non-small cell lung cancer. Sequencing was performed with immunoSEQ multiplex PCR; in TCRdb, only in-frame clones are kept and a portion is missing. The sample includes 35,000 to 40,000 clones, approximately 84% of them seen just once. Germline lookup yields CDR1 SGHTS and CDR2 YDEGEE. CDR3 size: 15 residues. The V and J ends lost 1 base and 3 bases respectively, with 10 bases between them. This receptor was taken from a man aged 35-69 years with stage I lung adenocarcinoma. J is TRBJ2-2 and V is TRBV5-8; no firm D call. The source material was peripheral blood, sampled before any cancer treatment. The CDR3 region is CASSLRPGHTGELFF. The CDR3 nucleotides are TGTGCCAGCAGCTTGCGTCCAGGCCACACCGGGGAGCTGTTTTTT.